This T cell receptor beta chain appears in the sequencing data of a study of T cell responses to AZD1222 COVID-19 vaccine. Findings and caveats of the study: Spike-wide vaccine-associated CD4 TCRs dominated at 160-218 and 743-854.

Generated by immunoSEQ multiplex PCR, the TCRdb table keeps only in-frame clones and is missing some. The sample shows 170,000 or so clones, 90% of them seen only once. For this clone: The target antigen is unknown.

V lost 3 bases and J 4 bases, leaving 10 bases between the germline ends. The germline gives CDR1 MNHEY, CDR2 SVGEGT. This CDR3 has 15 amino acids. Here the sequenced sample was peripheral blood, taken on day 0 of AZD1222 vaccination. This receptor was identified in an adult in good health. The chain combines TRBV6-2 or TRBV6-3 with TRBJ1-6, with D possibly being TRBD1 (5 bases). The CDR3: CASSYGRVYNSPLHF. CDR3 nucleotides: TGTGCCAGCAGTTATGGCAGGGTGTATAATTCACCCCTCCACTTT.